These 21 T cell receptor beta chains share one sample of origin, sequenced in a study of T-cell reconstitution after alpha-beta-depleted transplantation in children. The TCRbeta library was prepared with unique molecular identifiers. TCRdb passed the PCR reads through MiXCR, listing each CDR3 protein once. The sample has 400,000 to 550,000 distinct CDR3 sequences, about 11% seen once; the top ten hold just over 2%. Sequencing used PBMCs, obtained before TCRalphabeta/CD19-depleted stem cell transplant. Source of these receptors: a child under 10 years old with inherited bone marrow failure, due to receive a stem cell transplant.

This clonotype was counted many times. The chain employs TRBV10-3 and TRBJ2-7; 11 positions match TRBD1. Germline V CDR1 and CDR2: ENHRY, SYGVKD. V was pared by 6 bases and J by 3 bases, with 4 bases of the junction left unmatched. The CDR3 has 14 residues. The CDR3 nucleotides read TGTGCCATCAGCCGGGACAGGGGGGTCTACGAGCAGTACTTC. Residues: CAISRDRGVYEQYF.

This clonotype occurred a few times. The V gene is TRBV4-3, the J gene TRBJ1-1; weak D call: TRBD1 (6 bases). The CDR3 consists of 16 residues. V was clipped by 0 bases and J by 5 bases, with 16 bases between them. Germline values: CDR1 LGHNA, CDR2 YSLEER. The CDR3, as DNA: TGCGCCAGCAGCCAAGAAGGCGGAACAGGGATGACTGAAGCTTTCTTT. It yields the protein CASSQEGGTGMTEAFF.

This clonotype was picked up many times. V usage is TRBV9 and J usage is TRBJ2-1; D remains unclear. This CDR3 region has 12 residues. Trimming took off 4 bases at V and 6 bases at J, with 8 bases between the two ends. Germline V gene sequence: CDR1 SGDLS, CDR2 YYNGEE. The CDR3 protein is CASSPFTNEQFF. CDR3 nucleotide sequence: TGTGCCAGCAGCCCTTTTACCAATGAGCAGTTCTTC.

This clonotype was counted many times. The chain couples TRBV9 to TRBJ2-1, with TRBD2 identical over 9 bases. CDR3 length equals 14 residues. Germline V gene data show CDR1 as SGDLS and CDR2 as YYNGEE. V shed 8 bases, J shed 5 bases, and the junction held 8 bases outside the gene matches. For the CDR3, the DNA is TGTGCCAGTCAAAGCGGGAGGTGGGACAATGAGCAGTTCTTC. Translation: CASQSGRWDNEQFF.

This clonotype was detected many times. The rearrangement links TRBV10-3 to TRBJ2-2, with D perhaps matching TRBD2 (6 bases). This CDR3 has 14 residues. V lost 8 bases and J lost 4, with 14 bases in between. Germline V gene data show CDR1 as ENHRY and CDR2 as SYGVKD. For the CDR3, the DNA is TGTGCCATCCCCGAGGGGCGGGGCACCGGGGAGCTGTTTTTT. Its translation is CAIPEGRGTGELFF.

This clonotype was recorded many times. J is TRBJ2-7 and V is TRBV6-2 or TRBV6-3; D possibly corresponds to TRBD1 (5 bases). CDR1 is MNHEY, CDR2 SVGEGT, per germline. The CDR3 length is 14 residues. V was shortened by 2 bases and J by 3 bases, with 11 bases between the two germline ends. CDR3 sequence reads: CASSYRGEIYEQYF. The CDR3 DNA is TGTGCCAGCAGTTACAGGGGTGAGATCTACGAGCAGTACTTC.

This clonotype has a count of ten or more. This chain joins TRBV12-3 or TRBV12-4 and TRBJ2-2, with D maybe TRBD2 (5 bases). Trimming shortened V by 7 bases and J by 1 base, and 10 bases separated the two germline ends. There are 14 residues in the CDR3. The CDR3 nucleotides are TGTGCCAGCACCCCCCGGGGGAACACCGGGGAGCTGTTTTTT. Amino acid sequence: CASTPRGNTGELFF.

The V and J genes are TRBV29-1 and TRBJ1-1; 8 bases align to TRBD1. Germline assignment: CDR1 SQVTM and CDR2 ANQGSEA. J lost 3 bases, V lost 5 bases, and 5 bases had no gene match. The CDR3 has 13 amino acids. The CDR3 DNA is TGCAGCGTTCAGGACAGGGAGTACACTGAAGCTTTCTTT. It encodes CSVQDREYTEAFF. The variable domain in full, with the rest retrieved from reference TRBV29-1 and TRBJ1-1, is SAVISQKPSRDICQRGTSLTIQCQVDSQVTMMFWYRQQPGQSLTLIATANQGSEATYESGFVIDKFPISRPNLTFSTLTVSNMSPEDSSIYLCSVQDREYTEAFFGQGTRLTVV.

In its sample, this clonotype was seen many times. Here the CDR3 reads CASSLQLTGGQETQYF. The CDR3 DNA sequence: TGTGCCAGCAGCTTACAATTGACAGGGGGTCAAGAGACCCAGTACTTC. The chain carries TRBV11-2 and TRBJ2-5, with 9 nucleotides matching TRBD1. The CDR3 contains 16 residues. Germline lookup yields CDR1 SGHAT and CDR2 FQNNGV. J lost 2 bases, V lost 2 bases, and 6 bases had no gene match.

The table lists this clonotype with many counts. V usage is TRBV12-3 or TRBV12-4 and J usage is TRBJ1-6, with no clear D. V was pared by 3 bases and J by 9 bases, with 9 bases between. CDR3 length equals 13 residues. The CDR3 DNA reads as TGTGCCAGCAGTTTCGGGGTACGTTCACCCCTCCACTTT. This gives the protein CASSFGVRSPLHF.

This clonotype was counted at least ten times. CDR3: CASTRGRQITEAFF. The CDR3, as DNA: TGTGCCAGCACCCGGGGGAGGCAGATCACTGAAGCTTTCTTT. V gene TRBV12-3 or TRBV12-4 combines with J gene TRBJ1-1; TRBD1 might be the D (5 bases). This CDR3 comprises 14 residues. Trimming pared 7 bases from V and 4 bases from J, leaving 16 bases between.

This clonotype has just a few counts. The V gene is TRBV27, the J gene TRBJ2-2; D is unclear. This CDR3 is 15 amino acids long. Between the trimmed V and J ends, which lost 3 bases and 0 bases, there was a span of 8 bases. Looked up from germline, CDR1 is MNHEY and CDR2 is SMNVEV (reference sequence). CDR3 nucleotide sequence: TGTGCCAGCAGTTTTGGGCTACCGAACACCGGGGAGCTGTTTTTT. Amino acids: CASSFGLPNTGELFF.

At least ten counts were recorded for this clonotype. The chain employs TRBV12-5 and TRBJ2-1; 9 bases map to TRBD1. CDR3 size: 14 residues. V trimming: 8 bases; J trimming: 6 bases; junction bases outside the gene matches: 8. CDR1 and CDR2 from the germline V gene are LGHNT and FRNRAP. CDR3 loop: CASSTDRGVNEQFF. The CDR3 coding sequence is TGTGCTAGTTCCACGGACAGGGGCGTCAATGAGCAGTTCTTC.

This clonotype was counted a single time. The rearrangement uses TRBV11-2 and TRBJ2-7; 11 nucleotides align to TRBD2. The length of the CDR3 is 16 residues. Trimming at V came to 3 bases and at J to 2 bases, leaving 6 bases not matched to a gene. The germline V gene has CDR1 SGHAT and CDR2 FQNNGV. This chain's CDR3 is CASSLDRLAGTYEQYF. In DNA, the CDR3 is TGTGCCAGCAGCTTGGATAGACTAGCGGGGACCTACGAGCAGTACTTC.

This clonotype came up many times. The chain employs TRBV5-4 and TRBJ1-1; D not certain. The CDR3 covers 11 residues. CDR1 and CDR2 from the germline V gene are SGHNT and YYREEE (reference sequence). V was pared by 4 bases and J by 7 bases, with 8 bases between. CDR3 coding DNA: TGTGCCAGCAGCGCGGAGCTTGAAGCTTTCTTT. Translated, it gives CASSAELEAFF.

This clonotype was counted many times. V is TRBV25-1 and J is TRBJ1-1; tentatively, D is TRBD1 (5 bases). Germline CDR1 and CDR2: MGHDK and SYGVNS. The length of the CDR3 is 16 residues. V was pared by 0 bases and J by 11 bases, with 22 bases between. The CDR3: CASSEYPSRDSRGAFF. The DNA for the CDR3 is TGTGCCAGCAGTGAATATCCTTCGAGGGACTCCCGTGGGGCTTTCTTT. Full variable domain (missing parts from reference TRBV25-1 and TRBJ1-1): EADIYQTPRYLVIGTGKKITLECSQTMGHDKMYWYQQDPGMELHLIHYSYGVNSTEKGDLSSESTVSRIRTEHFPLTLESARPSHTSQYLCASSEYPSRDSRGAFFGQGTRLTVV.

V is TRBV19 and J is TRBJ1-4; D call uncertain. Germline V gene lookup returns CDR1 LNHDA and CDR2 SQIVND (reference sequence). The CDR3 is 12 residues long. V lost 7 bases, J lost 4 bases, and 7 bases lay in between. The chain's CDR3 is CASNRFNEKLFF. CDR3 sequence (DNA): TGTGCCAGTAATCGGTTTAATGAAAAACTGTTTTTT.

This clonotype was seen only a few times. The CDR3 is CSVMGTGAAYEQYF. In nucleotides, the CDR3 is TGCAGCGTTATGGGGACAGGGGCAGCCTACGAGCAGTACTTC. The rearrangement joins TRBV29-1 to TRBJ2-7, with 10 bases fitting TRBD1. The CDR3 has 14 amino acids. V shed 5 bases, J shed 2 bases, and the junction held 6 bases outside the gene matches. The germline V gene encodes CDR1 SQVTM and CDR2 ANQGSEA.

The table lists this clonotype with many counts. V is TRBV19 and J is TRBJ2-1; the D gene is possibly TRBD2 (7 bases). CDR3 length: 17 residues. Germline CDR1 and CDR2: LNHDA and SQIVND (reference sequence). Trimming pared 7 bases from V and 8 bases from J, leaving 27 bases between. The CDR3 protein is CASINSEGGGPRDEQFF. DNA of the CDR3: TGTGCCAGTATCAATTCGGAGGGGGGAGGGCCTCGGGATGAGCAGTTCTTC.

There are many counts of this clonotype. This CDR3 reads CATSDLRGEGTDTQYF. CDR3 nucleotide sequence: TGTGCCACCAGTGATTTGCGGGGGGAAGGCACAGATACGCAGTATTTT. The chain employs TRBV24-1 and TRBJ2-3; 7 bases map to TRBD2. CDR3 length: 16 residues. Germline assignment: CDR1 KGHDR and CDR2 SFDVKD. V lost 0 bases to trimming and J lost 1 base; unmatched junction nucleotides: 3.

This clonotype has at least ten counts. The V and J genes are TRBV5-5 and TRBJ2-1, with 9 bases fitting TRBD1. Germline loops: CDR1 SGHKS, CDR2 YYEKEE (reference sequence). The CDR3 totals 15 residues. V dropped 0 bases and J dropped 2; count of bases not matched to a gene: 0. CDR3 DNA sequence: TGTGCCAGCAGCTTGGACAGGGGGCCCTACAATGAGCAGTTCTTC. It translates to CASSLDRGPYNEQFF.